Included here is one T cell receptor beta chain sequence, with context. Its antigen is undetermined. The data belong to a study of blood T cell dynamics during melanoma immunotherapy. Noted time point: week 3, after first cycle of checkpoint inhibitor. At 12 weeks after first infusion, RECIST 1.1 defined response for most patients. Study-level points and caveats: Disease-control patients' PBMC repertoires became either more clonal or more diverse at W3. It remained unknown if the driving T cell clones were melanoma-specific.

Every bulk PBMC sample received the same 350 ng of DNA. Data came from immunoSEQ multiplex PCR; TCRdb stores just in-frame clones and leaves some out. The sample has a few thousand clones, 88% seen once. The sequence came from a human donor with melanoma. Material: blood, obtained from a patient treated with checkpoint blockade.

The CDR3 nucleotides read TGTGCCAGCAGTGAGGAGTACGATACGCAGTATTTT. Encoded protein: CASSEEYDTQYF. The V call is TRBV2, the J call TRBJ2-3; D not certain. The germline V gene has CDR1 SNHLY and CDR2 FYNNEI. The CDR3 loop spans 12 amino acids. The ends were cut back, 3 bases at V and 6 bases at J, with 7 bases in the middle. The whole variable domain, filled in from reference TRBV2 and TRBJ2-3, reads EPEVTQTPSHQVTQMGQEVILRCVPISNHLYFYWYRQILGQKVEFLVSFYNNEISEKSEIFDDQFSVERPDGSNFTLKIRSTKLEDSAMYFCASSEEYDTQYFGPGTRLTVL.